This is a list of T cell receptor beta chains from one sample in a study of vaccination effects on CD4 cells after COVID-19. The data were produced by immunoSEQ multiplex PCR, yet TCRdb's version contains in-frame clones alone and is incomplete. The repertoire has around 46,000 clones, more than 65% of them found once; the top ten carry about 5%. These receptors' antigens are unknown. Sequenced material: CD4+ T cells from PBMCs cultured without peptide, taken before COVID-19 vaccination. The receptor source for this set is a human donor who received a COVID-19 vaccine. Each CDR3 is given with its conserved first and last residue. The D gene is left open where the match is weak. Size is stated for part of the rows, as once, few or many counts, or as a class when the clone is expanded.

size: once; V: TRBV27; D: TRBD2; J: TRBJ2-1; DNA: TGTGCCAGCAGTCCGATGCTGGGGGGGACGCCTTTCTACAATGAGCAGTTCTTC; CDR3: CASSPMLGGTPFYNEQFF
size: .; V: TRBV9; D: TRBD2; J: TRBJ2-7; DNA: TGTGCCAGCAGCCCTCAGACTAGCGGGGGGGCCGAGCAGTACTTC; CDR3: CASSPQTSGGAEQYF
size: .; V: TRBV20-1; D: .; J: TRBJ2-2; DNA: TGCAGTGCTAGTACCGGGAACACCGGGGAGCTGTTTTTT; CDR3: CSASTGNTGELFF
size: .; V: TRBV29-1; D: .; J: TRBJ1-1; DNA: TGCAGCGTTGGGCCTGCAGCAAACACTGAAGCTTTCTTT; CDR3: CSVGPAANTEAFF
size: .; V: TRBV7-2; D: .; J: TRBJ2-7; DNA: TGTGCCAGCAGCTTGGACCACTACGAGCAGTACTTC; CDR3: CASSLDHYEQYF
size: few; V: TRBV5-5; D: .; J: TRBJ2-7; DNA: TGTGCCAGCAGCTTGGTTCTGAGCGAGCAGTACTTC; CDR3: CASSLVLSEQYF
size: once; V: TRBV30; D: .; J: TRBJ1-1; DNA: TGTGCCTGGAGTGTACGGTCCAATTTGTTGGTCGACACTGAAGCTTTCTTT; CDR3: CAWSVRSNLLVDTEAFF
size: .; V: TRBV5-6; D: TRBD1; J: TRBJ1-5; DNA: TGTGCCAGCAGCTCGACAGGGAATCAGCCCCAGCATTTT; CDR3: CASSSTGNQPQHF
size: once; V: TRBV28; D: TRBD1; J: TRBJ2-5; DNA: TGTGCCAGCAGTTTCAGGACAGGACTCCCTTGGAAAGAGACCCAGTACTTC; CDR3: CASSFRTGLPWKETQYF
size: .; V: TRBV5-1; D: TRBD1; J: TRBJ1-1; DNA: TGCGCCAGCAGCTTGGAGACAGGGGTAATGAACACTGAAGCTTTCTTT; CDR3: CASSLETGVMNTEAFF
size: once; V: TRBV14; D: TRBD1; J: TRBJ2-7; DNA: TGTGCCAGCCGGGACAGGGCCTCCTACGAGCAGTACTTC; CDR3: CASRDRASYEQYF
size: few; V: TRBV5-8; D: .; J: TRBJ1-2; DNA: TGTGCCAGCAGTTCGCCTGTTGACTATGGCTACACCTTC; CDR3: CASSSPVDYGYTF
size: medium-sized; V: TRBV19; D: .; J: TRBJ2-2; DNA: TGTGCCAGTATTTGCGGGGAGCTGTTTTTT; CDR3: CASICGELFF
size: .; V: TRBV6-6; D: TRBD2; J: TRBJ2-7; DNA: TGTGCCAGCACTTGGACTAGCGGGGATCGGTACGAGCAGTACTTC; CDR3: CASTWTSGDRYEQYF
size: .; V: TRBV5-4; D: .; J: TRBJ1-3; DNA: TGTGCCAGCAGCTTGTGGGGATGGAGCAACCACTCTGGAAACACCATATATTTT; CDR3: CASSLWGWSNHSGNTIYF
size: .; V: TRBV3-1/TRBV3-2; D: .; J: TRBJ2-3; DNA: TGTGCCAGCAGCCAAGCCGGAGGAACAGATACGCAGTATTTT; CDR3: CASSQAGGTDTQYF
size: .; V: TRBV27; D: TRBD2; J: TRBJ2-1; DNA: TGTGCCAGCAGTCTACCCTCTCCTCTAGCTGCGGGGGAGGTGACCTACAATGAGCAGTTCTTC; CDR3: CASSLPSPLAAGEVTYNEQFF
size: .; V: TRBV29-1; D: .; J: TRBJ1-2; DNA: TGCAGCGTGACAGCCCTGAATGGCTACACCTTC; CDR3: CSVTALNGYTF
size: .; V: TRBV7-2; D: TRBD1; J: TRBJ2-6; DNA: TGTGCCAGCAGCTTATTTGGCAGGGGGAACTCTGGGGCCAACGTCCTGACTTTC; CDR3: CASSLFGRGNSGANVLTF
size: .; V: TRBV9; D: TRBD2; J: TRBJ2-2; DNA: TGTGCCAGCAGCGTAGGTCCTAGCGGGATTACCGGGGAGCTGTTTTTT; CDR3: CASSVGPSGITGELFF
size: .; V: TRBV6-2/TRBV6-3; D: .; J: TRBJ1-1; DNA: TGTGCCAGCAGTTACAGGTCGAACACTGAAGCTTTCTTT; CDR3: CASSYRSNTEAFF
size: .; V: TRBV18; D: TRBD1; J: TRBJ1-2; DNA: TGTGCCAGCTCACCAGGACAGGATAACTATGGCTACACCTTC; CDR3: CASSPGQDNYGYTF
size: .; V: TRBV28; D: .; J: TRBJ2-7; DNA: TGTGCCAGCAGTAGGCCAGGGACCTCCTACGAGCAGTACTTC; CDR3: CASSRPGTSYEQYF
size: .; V: TRBV15; D: .; J: TRBJ1-4; DNA: TGTGCCACCAGCAGAGATGTTAAGAAGGGAGGGGAAAAACTGTTTTTT; CDR3: CATSRDVKKGGEKLFF
size: few; V: TRBV7-9; D: .; J: TRBJ2-7; DNA: TGTGCCAGCCGGGTATCTGGACCCTACGAGCAGTACTTC; CDR3: CASRVSGPYEQYF
size: .; V: TRBV2; D: .; J: TRBJ1-1; DNA: TGTGCCAGCAGTGAAGCGATAGGAGGGAGGTTGAACACTGAAGCTTTCTTT; CDR3: CASSEAIGGRLNTEAFF
size: .; V: TRBV27; D: .; J: TRBJ2-7; DNA: TGTGCCAGCAGTATGACCGGGACTCAATACTACGAGCAGTACTTC; CDR3: CASSMTGTQYYEQYF
size: .; V: TRBV28; D: .; J: TRBJ1-3; DNA: TGTGCCAGCGATTTCGGGGACACCATATATTTT; CDR3: CASDFGDTIYF
size: .; V: TRBV7-8; D: TRBD2; J: TRBJ2-2; DNA: TGTGCCAGCAGCGTAGGACTAGCGGGGGCCGGGGAGCTGTTTTTT; CDR3: CASSVGLAGAGELFF
size: .; V: TRBV5-4; D: .; J: TRBJ2-3; DNA: TGTGCCAGCAGCACCCTTGGTGGGGTTTCGGGAGATACGCAGTATTTT; CDR3: CASSTLGGVSGDTQYF
size: .; V: TRBV6-1; D: TRBD2; J: TRBJ2-5; DNA: TGTGCCAGCAGTGTATTGCTAGCGGGGGCAGGAGAGACCCAGTACTTC; CDR3: CASSVLLAGAGETQYF
size: .; V: TRBV30; D: .; J: TRBJ1-5; DNA: TGTGCCTGGAGTGGGGGTGGCAATCAGCCCCAGCATTTT; CDR3: CAWSGGGNQPQHF
size: .; V: TRBV3-1/TRBV3-2; D: .; J: TRBJ2-3; DNA: TGTGCCAGCAGCCAAGCCTATCGTGCCAATAAGTACACAGATACGCAGTATTTT; CDR3: CASSQAYRANKYTDTQYF
size: .; V: TRBV6-1; D: .; J: TRBJ1-2; DNA: TGTGCCAGCAGTGAAAGCGGGCGGGGGTTGGGCTATGGCTACACCTTC; CDR3: CASSESGRGLGYGYTF
size: few; V: TRBV5-6; D: .; J: TRBJ2-1; DNA: TGTGCCAGCAGCTTCGTAGGATTGGGGGATTGGGATGAGCAGTTCTTC; CDR3: CASSFVGLGDWDEQFF
size: .; V: TRBV19; D: TRBD2; J: TRBJ2-7; DNA: TGTGCCACCGCGACTAGCGGGGGGGCCGGGGCCTACGAGCAGTACTTC; CDR3: CATATSGGAGAYEQYF
size: .; V: TRBV4-3; D: .; J: TRBJ1-6; DNA: TGCGCCAGCAGCCAAGATGGGCAGGGAAATTCACCCCTCCACTTT; CDR3: CASSQDGQGNSPLHF
size: .; V: TRBV21-1; D: .; J: TRBJ1-5; DNA: .; CDR3: CASSKVGTGIDQPQHF
size: .; V: TRBV19; D: .; J: TRBJ1-2; DNA: TGTGCCAGTAGTATAAACCGCTATGGCTACACCTTC; CDR3: CASSINRYGYTF
size: .; V: TRBV6-5; D: .; J: TRBJ1-2; DNA: TGTGCCAGCAGTTACTTTGGTAGGGCGAATGGCTACACCTTC; CDR3: CASSYFGRANGYTF
size: .; V: TRBV30; D: .; J: TRBJ2-6; DNA: TGTGCCTGGAGTTCGCTCCTCGGGGCCAACGTCCTGACTTTC; CDR3: CAWSSLLGANVLTF
size: .; V: TRBV5-6; D: .; J: TRBJ1-3; DNA: TGTGCCAGCAGCCGATTCGTAGCTGGAAACACCATATATTTT; CDR3: CASSRFVAGNTIYF
size: .; V: TRBV4-2; D: .; J: TRBJ1-3; DNA: TGTGCCAGCAGCCAAGACAGCGTGGAAGGAAACACCATATATTTT; CDR3: CASSQDSVEGNTIYF
size: .; V: TRBV18; D: .; J: TRBJ2-3; DNA: TGTGCCAGCTCCAAGCGCGGATCAACAGATACGCAGTATTTT; CDR3: CASSKRGSTDTQYF
size: .; V: TRBV9; D: .; J: TRBJ2-7; DNA: TGTGCCAGCAGCCCCAGGCAAAGCTCCTACGAGCAGTACTTC; CDR3: CASSPRQSSYEQYF
size: few; V: TRBV30; D: .; J: TRBJ1-5; DNA: TGTGCCTGGGGGGGGGCTGGACTGCTTTTCGCCCAGCATTTT; CDR3: CAWGGAGLLFAQHF
size: .; V: TRBV3-1/TRBV3-2; D: .; J: TRBJ2-7; DNA: TGTGCCAGCAGCCAAGAGCCCCAATCCTCCTACGAGCAGTACTTC; CDR3: CASSQEPQSSYEQYF
size: .; V: TRBV6-5; D: .; J: TRBJ1-2; DNA: TGTGCCAGCAGGCACCAGGGGAACTATGGCTACACCTTC; CDR3: CASRHQGNYGYTF
size: few; V: TRBV6-5; D: .; J: TRBJ1-1; DNA: TGTGCCAGCAGGCCAACGCTAGCCAACACTGAAGCTTTCTTT; CDR3: CASRPTLANTEAFF
size: .; V: TRBV5-1; D: .; J: TRBJ2-7; DNA: TGCGCCAGCAGCATAGACAGTAGGAGCTACGAGCAGTACTTC; CDR3: CASSIDSRSYEQYF
size: few; V: TRBV24-1; D: TRBD2; J: TRBJ2-3; DNA: TGTGCCGTTGGGCGGGAGGGCACAGATACGCAGTATTTT; CDR3: CAVGREGTDTQYF
size: .; V: TRBV9; D: .; J: TRBJ1-5; DNA: TGTGCCAGCAGCGTCGGGGGGGACCCCCTCAATCAGCCCCAGCATTTT; CDR3: CASSVGGDPLNQPQHF
size: .; V: TRBV19; D: TRBD2; J: TRBJ2-1; DNA: TGTGCCAGTATCCCTCGGGTGAGGCTAGCGGGAGGGGGATTCTCCTACAATGAGCAGTTCTTC; CDR3: CASIPRVRLAGGGFSYNEQFF
size: .; V: TRBV11-3; D: TRBD2; J: TRBJ2-1; DNA: TGTGCCAGCAGCTCACTAGCGGGAGGTAATTATGAGCAGTTCTTC; CDR3: CASSSLAGGNYEQFF
size: .; V: TRBV19; D: .; J: TRBJ1-2; DNA: TGTGCCAGTAGTATTGGTGTCAGGATTAACTATGGCTACACCTTC; CDR3: CASSIGVRINYGYTF
size: .; V: TRBV5-4; D: .; J: TRBJ1-4; DNA: TGTGCCAGCAGCTTGGAGCAGGGCACTAATGAAAAACTGTTTTTT; CDR3: CASSLEQGTNEKLFF
size: few; V: TRBV2; D: .; J: TRBJ1-3; DNA: TGTGCCAGCAGGGGGGACTCTGGAAACACCATATATTTT; CDR3: CASRGDSGNTIYF
size: .; V: TRBV18; D: .; J: TRBJ1-5; DNA: TGTGCCAGCACCAGGGATGAGGGTCAGCCCCAGCATTTT; CDR3: CASTRDEGQPQHF
size: few; V: TRBV27; D: .; J: TRBJ1-1; DNA: TGTGCCAGCAGTTTACGCTCCGGGAACACTGAAGCTTTCTTT; CDR3: CASSLRSGNTEAFF